The clone carrying this TCR beta chain was found many times. Antigen unknown. The data belong to a study of CD8 T cells in ankylosing spondylitis. General study results and limits: A CD8+ phenotype characterized the disease-linked clones, which were relatively rare in peripheral blood. Within ankylosing spondylitis blood, a TCR beta motif made up of eight highly homologous variants appeared to be characteristic. Within matched ankylosing spondylitis synovial fluid, disease-linked clones were reportedly significantly enriched.

The CDR3 is made up of 15 amino acids. In germline, CDR1 is SGHTA, CDR2 FQGNSA. V lost 4 bases to trimming and J lost 4 bases; unmatched junction nucleotides: 9. TCRdb recomputed calls from the 5' RACE reads with MiXCR, one row per CDR3 protein. The sample includes about 220,000 distinct CDR3 sequences, about 6.7% of them seen just once. The rearrangement uses TRBV7-2 and TRBJ2-7; 8 bases are shared with TRBD2. The sample was blood, either unsorted or a sorted T cell fraction (not recorded which). This TCR came from a male donor with ankylosing spondylitis. The CDR3 is CASSSYSGEGYEQYF. Written as DNA, the CDR3 is TGTGCCAGCAGCTCCTATAGCGGGGAAGGATACGAGCAGTACTTC.